Listed here are 16 T cell receptor beta chains from one sample, sequenced in a study of T cell responses to AZD1222 COVID-19 vaccine. Profiling relied on immunoSEQ multiplex PCR, and the TCRdb table lists in-frame clones only, not all of them. Among about 120,000 clones, around 89% were seen once, and the ten largest hold approximately 10%. The material was peripheral blood, obtained on day 0 of MenACWY control vaccination. The receptors here all came from an adult in good health.

The chain links TRBV11-2 to TRBJ2-5; D perhaps matches TRBD2 (6 bases). V gave up 5 bases and J gave up 7 bases, with 17 bases separating them. This CDR3 spans 14 amino acids. The germline V gene has CDR1 SGHAT and CDR2 FQNNGV. CDR3 DNA sequence: TGTGCCAGCAGCCCAGGACTGGGGCGGGGGACCCAGTACTTC. This translates into CASSPGLGRGTQYF.

The table lists this clone with a count of one. The chain couples TRBV5-6 to TRBJ1-1; perhaps TRBD1 as D (6 bases). This CDR3 is built from 16 residues. Germline V lookup: CDR1 SGHDT, CDR2 YYEEEE. V lost 0 bases and J lost 5, with 17 bases in between. As DNA, the CDR3 is TGTGCCAGCAGCTTGGCCCCGACAGGTTTATTTACTGAAGCTTTCTTT. Its protein is CASSLAPTGLFTEAFF.

The rearrangement links TRBV5-1 to TRBJ1-1; D unclear. Germline CDR1 SGHRS, CDR2 YFSETQ. The germline V and J ends were trimmed by 2 bases and 0 bases, with 11 bases remaining between them. CDR3 length: 15 residues. The CDR3 DNA reads TGCGCCAGCAGCTTCTATGACACCGTGAACACTGAAGCTTTCTTT. Amino acid sequence: CASSFYDTVNTEAFF.

The CDR3 bases are TGTGCCAGCAGCCAAATGACTACCCTGAACAATGAGCAGTTCTTC. Residues: CASSQMTTLNNEQFF. V is TRBV4-2 and J is TRBJ2-1; D is perhaps TRBD2 (5 bases). CDR1 and CDR2 from the germline V gene are LGHNA and YNFKEQ. The CDR3 has 15 residues. Trimming stripped 2 bases from V and 5 bases from J, with 13 bases between.

The rearrangement links TRBV6-5 to TRBJ2-2; TRBD2 is a possible D gene (5 bases). Germline V lookup: CDR1 MNHEY, CDR2 SVGAGI. Trimming stripped 2 bases from V and 1 base from J, with 5 bases between. The CDR3 is 14 amino acids. CDR3 residues: CASSYGGNTGELFF. CDR3 coding DNA: TGTGCCAGCAGTTACGGAGGGAACACCGGGGAGCTGTTTTTT.

The genes are TRBV29-1 and TRBJ2-7; a weak D match, TRBD1 (6 bases). The CDR3 has 13 residues. V lost 7 bases to trimming and J lost 3 bases, with 16 bases between them. Germline V gives CDR1 SQVTM, CDR2 ANQGSEA. The CDR3 coding sequence is TGCAGCGGGGGAACAGGGCGCAACTACGAGCAGTACTTC. This sequence encodes CSGGTGRNYEQYF.

The chain links TRBV10-2 to TRBJ2-5, with a possible D match to TRBD2 (5 bases). Germline V gives CDR1 WSHSY, CDR2 SAAADI. Trimming cost V 9 bases and J 2 bases, with 13 bases left between them. CDR3 length: 13 amino acids. The DNA of the CDR3 is TGCGCCAGTTGTCAGGAGGTACAAGAGACCCAGTACTTC. Protein sequence: CASCQEVQETQYF.

The chain carries TRBV10-3 and TRBJ2-2, with TRBD2 matching 16 bases. The CDR3 has 17 residues. The V gene end was trimmed by 10 bases and the J gene end by 7 bases; junction bases not matched to a gene: 12. CDR1 ENHRY and CDR2 SYGVKD come from the germline V gene. CDR3 nucleotide sequence: TGTGCCACAAACCGGGGACTAGCGGGAGGGCCGATCGGGGAGCTGTTTTTT. It yields the protein CATNRGLAGGPIGELFF.

This clone has more than one count but fewer than ten. J is TRBJ2-7 and V is TRBV3-1 (or the pseudogene TRBV3-2); D might be TRBD1 (5 bases). CDR1 and CDR2 from the germline V gene are LGHDT and YNNKEL (reference sequence). This CDR3 has 14 amino acids. The germline V and J ends were trimmed by 1 base and 0 bases, with 7 bases remaining between them. As DNA, the CDR3 is TGTGCCAGCAGCCAAGGGGGCCTCTCCTACGAGCAGTACTTC. Its protein is CASSQGGLSYEQYF.

The chain uses TRBV21-1 and TRBJ1-6. TRBV21-1 is an annotated pseudogene. CDR3 size: 21 residues. CDR3 nucleotide sequence: TGTGCCAGCACCCCTTCACGCCCTTTACCATCCCCGACCTCTTATAATTCACCCCTCCACTTT. This encodes CASTPSRPLPSPTSYNSPLHF.

This chain uses TRBV7-9 with TRBJ1-1, with 7 bases fitting TRBD1. Per the germline V gene, CDR1 is SEHNR and CDR2 is FQNEAQ (reference sequence). Germline trimming cut 6 bases from V and 0 bases from J; bases unmatched to any gene: 7. The CDR3 extends over 15 amino acids. The CDR3 sequence is CASRTLTGVNTEAFF. In DNA form, the CDR3 reads TGTGCCAGCAGAACACTTACAGGGGTGAACACTGAAGCTTTCTTT. The entire variable domain, with the rest obtained from reference TRBV7-9 and TRBJ1-1, is as follows: DTGVSQNPRHKITKRGQNVTFRCDPISEHNRLYWYRQTLGQGPEFLTYFQNEAQLEKSRLLSDRFSAERPKGSFSTLEIQRTEQGDSAMYLCASRTLTGVNTEAFFGQGTRLTVV.

Comments on this clone: Germline and junction disagree at one end, which may indicate a read error. Additional DNA sequences in this sample encode the identical CDR3. V and J are TRBV18 and TRBJ2-7, with TRBD1 matching 10 bases. Germline lookup yields CDR1 KGHSH and CDR2 LQKENI. The CDR3 totals 15 residues. This CDR3 reads CASSPPSGQGYEQYF. CDR3 in DNA: TGTGCCAGCTCGCCACCTTCGGGACAGGGGTACGAGCAGTACTTC.

CDR3 coding DNA: TGCAGTGCCCCGGGGGATGGCTACACCTTC. It is translated as CSAPGDGYTF. This chain links TRBV20-1 with TRBJ1-2; TRBD1 might be the D (5 bases). CDR1 DFQATT and CDR2 SNEGSKA come from the germline V gene (reference sequence). The CDR3 consists of 10 residues. V was clipped by 6 bases and J by 6 bases, with 8 bases between them.

This chain uses TRBV19 with TRBJ1-2, with 10 bases fitting TRBD1. The ends lost 1 base at V and 7 bases at J; junction bases unmatched: 3. Germline V CDR1 and CDR2: LNHDA, SQIVND (reference sequence). The CDR3 spans 14 residues. In nucleotides, the CDR3 is TGTGCCAGTAGTATAGTGGGACAGGGGTTTGGCTACACCTTC. Encoded protein: CASSIVGQGFGYTF.

The V gene is TRBV7-2, the J gene TRBJ1-2, with TRBD1 identical over 9 bases. The germline gives CDR1 SGHTA, CDR2 FQGNSA. V lost 0 bases, J lost 8 bases, and 7 bases stayed unmatched. CDR3 length: 15 residues. CDR3 region: CASSLAGQGVGGYTF. The CDR3 DNA reads as TGTGCCAGCAGCTTAGCGGGACAGGGTGTGGGCGGCTACACCTTC.

This chain connects TRBV28 to TRBJ2-3; 13 bases match TRBD2. V shed 5 bases, J shed 4 bases, and the junction held 6 bases outside the gene matches. Germline CDR1 MDHEN, CDR2 SYDVKM. There are 16 residues in the CDR3. The CDR3, as DNA: TGTGCCAGCAGTCGGGGACTAGCGGGATGGTCAGATACGCAGTATTTT. Translating gives CASSRGLAGWSDTQYF.